This entry features one TCR beta chain sequence. Its antigen is currently unknown. This record comes from a study of chemoradiotherapy in HPV16-positive cancers. Findings and limits, study-wide: In HPV16-positive patients, HPV-responsive T-cell expansion tracked better recurrence-free survival. Candidate HPV-specific clones and E7-related TCR motifs grew in tumor during treatment.

Germline V CDR1 and CDR2: MNHNS, SASEGT. V gave up 6 bases and J gave up 5 bases, with 11 bases separating them. CDR3 length: 14 residues. Sequencing used immunoSEQ multiplex PCR; TCRdb keeps in-frame clones, though not all of them. Of tens of thousands of clones listed, about 86% were seen once; the top ten hold roughly 2%. This TCR was sampled from a human donor with HPV-associated anogenital cancer. The chain uses TRBV6-1 and TRBJ1-6, with unresolved D. Sequencing was performed on blood, taken from a patient who underwent chemoradiotherapy. CDR3: CASSRGNNNSPLHF. The CDR3 DNA reads TGTGCCAGCAGCCGGGGTAACAATAATTCACCCCTCCACTTT.